This TCR beta chain was sequenced for a study of shared clonotypes between healthy human individuals. The table lists this clone with a few counts. The repertoire was sequenced with immunoSEQ multiplex PCR; TCRdb's copy has only in-frame clones and lacks some. The sample includes hundreds of thousands of clones, more than 70% of them seen just once. Sequencing was performed on memory CD4+ T cells sorted from blood. The subset denotes: CD45RA-negative fraction. The TCR sequence derives from a woman aged 30 to 39 in good health.

The CDR3 DNA follows: TGTGCCAGCAGACCGACTAGTTTGGATACAGATACGCAGTATTTT. Protein: CASRPTSLDTDTQYF. This chain connects TRBV2 to TRBJ2-3, with D maybe TRBD2 (6 bases). CDR1 is SNHLY, CDR2 FYNNEI, per germline. Trimming stripped 6 bases from V and 3 bases from J, with 16 bases between. The length of the CDR3 is 15 residues.